This T cell receptor (beta chain) originates from a study of T cell changes during pregnancy in multiple sclerosis. The CDR3 extends over 15 amino acids. Looked up from germline, CDR1 is SGDLS and CDR2 is YYNGEE. V was pared by 0 bases and J by 2 bases, with 10 bases between. Profiling relied on immunoSEQ multiplex PCR, and the TCRdb table lists in-frame clones only, not all of them. The sample lists almost 95,000 clones, roughly 90% seen once, with about 1.5% in the top ten. The TCR comes from a female donor with multiple sclerosis, enrolled in a pregnancy study. J is TRBJ2-3 and V is TRBV9, with D unresolved. The specimen was peripheral blood, collected in the first trimester of pregnancy. The CDR3 DNA sequence: TGTGCCAGCAGCGTAGTTCCAGACTCCACAGATACGCAGTATTTT. This sequence encodes CASSVVPDSTDTQYF.